The rows below give T cell receptor beta chains drawn from one sample of a study of blood T cell repertoires in COVID-19. Repertoires were generated with immunoSEQ multiplex PCR, while TCRdb's copy carries only in-frame clones and drops some. Among some 100,000 clones listed, 70% to 85% were seen once. The sequenced material came from peripheral blood. The receptor source for this set is an older woman with acute or convalescent COVID-19. The CDR3 runs from the conserved cysteine through the conserved F or W. The order of the fields is D gene, V gene, J gene, clone size, CDR3 DNA, CDR3 protein. The D gene is left open where the match is weak. Size tells how often a clone was seen (once, few, many) or the class of an expanded clone, and some rows leave it out.

.	TRBV5-5	TRBJ1-6	.	TGTGCCAGCAGCTTGGGACAGTACTCCTATAATTCACCCCTCCACTTT	CASSLGQYSYNSPLHF
.	TRBV6-5	TRBJ1-2	.	TGTGCCAGCAGCGGACTTTCTAACTATGGCTACACCTTC	CASSGLSNYGYTF
TRBD1	TRBV19	TRBJ1-4	once	TGTGCCAGTAAACAACCCGGGACAGGGGACGAAAAACTGTTTTTT	CASKQPGTGDEKLFF
.	TRBV5-6	TRBJ1-1	.	TGTGCCAGCAGCTTTAACGAAGGGGGATTACGTCGGAACACTGAAGCTTTCTTT	CASSFNEGGLRRNTEAFF
.	TRBV28	TRBJ1-4	.	TGTGCCAGCATTACAGTGGGAGACGAAAAACTGTTTTTT	CASITVGDEKLFF
TRBD1	TRBV30	TRBJ1-6	.	TGTGCCTGGAGTGTTCCCGGGACAGGGTTTCGGTCACCCCTCCACTTT	CAWSVPGTGFRSPLHF
TRBD1	TRBV24-1	TRBJ2-2	.	TGTGCCACCAGTGATTACGGGACAGGGGACGCCGGGGAGCTGTTTTTT	CATSDYGTGDAGELFF
.	TRBV29-1	TRBJ2-1	.	TGCAGCGTGCGAGGACTAGGGGGGAACAATGAGCAGTTCTTC	CSVRGLGGNNEQFF
TRBD2	TRBV11-2	TRBJ2-2	.	TGTGCCAGCAGCTTCGGACTAGCGGGGGGTAGGAACACCGGGGAGCTGTTTTTT	CASSFGLAGGRNTGELFF
.	TRBV7-2	TRBJ2-3	.	TGTGCCAGCAGCTTAGCGAGAGATACGCAGTATTTT	CASSLARDTQYF
.	TRBV20-1	TRBJ1-1	.	TGCAGTGCCAGGGGTAACACTGAAGCTTTCTTT	CSARGNTEAFF
.	TRBV3-1/TRBV3-2	TRBJ1-1	.	TGTGCCAGCAGCCGCGGACACCAGAACACTGAAGCTTTCTTT	CASSRGHQNTEAFF
.	TRBV10-3	TRBJ2-7	.	TGTGCCATCTCGAGTAGCCGTAACGAGCAGTACTTC	CAISSSRNEQYF
TRBD2	TRBV18	TRBJ2-3	.	TGTGCCAGCTCACCACAACTAGCGGGGGCAGATACGCAGTATTTT	CASSPQLAGADTQYF
TRBD1	TRBV28	TRBJ1-2	.	TGTGCCAGCAGTTACAAGGGGGCAAGGGTGGCCTTC	CASSYKGARVAF
TRBD1	TRBV18	TRBJ1-1	.	TGTGCCAGCTCACCTGACAGGGGGGCTGAAGCTTTCTTT	CASSPDRGAEAFF
TRBD1	TRBV28	TRBJ1-5	.	TGTGCCAGCAGATCTGGGACAGGGACGGGCCAGCCCCAGCATTTT	CASRSGTGTGQPQHF
TRBD2	TRBV2	TRBJ2-1	.	TGTGCCAGTGAGACCGGGGGGGCCGGTGAGCAGTTCTTC	CASETGGAGEQFF
.	TRBV20-1	TRBJ1-5	.	TGCAGTGCTAGAGATTGGCCTGCCCAGCATTTT	CSARDWPAQHF
TRBD1	TRBV28	TRBJ1-4	.	TGTGCCAGCAGGGTAGCAGGGGGCGCAGGTGAAAAACTGTTTTTT	CASRVAGGAGEKLFF
TRBD2	TRBV7-9	TRBJ2-6	.	TGTGCCAGCAGCTTAGGACTTTGGGGGGGCTCTGGGGCCAACGTCCTGACTTTC	CASSLGLWGGSGANVLTF
.	TRBV5-1	TRBJ1-6	.	TGCGCCAGCAGCTTGCGAGAGTTTAATTCACCCCTCCACTTT	CASSLREFNSPLHF
TRBD1	TRBV6-5	TRBJ1-4	.	TGTGCCAGCAGTTTAGACAGGGCGGATGAAAAACTGTTTTTT	CASSLDRADEKLFF
.	TRBV6-5	TRBJ1-3	.	TGTGCCAGCAGCCGAAGCGGGGGGCTGGGAAACACCATATATTTT	CASSRSGGLGNTIYF
.	TRBV3-1/TRBV3-2	TRBJ1-5	.	TGTGCCAGCAGCCAAGATCCGGGGAGCAATCAGCCCCAGCATTTT	CASSQDPGSNQPQHF
.	TRBV18	TRBJ2-7	.	TGTGCCAGCTCACCCCAAGACAGTGGTACGTGGCAGTACTTC	CASSPQDSGTWQYF
.	TRBV10-3	TRBJ1-5	once	TGTGCCATCAATGGTGGCCTCGATCAGCCCCAGCATTTT	CAINGGLDQPQHF
TRBD1	TRBV5-4	TRBJ2-7	once	TGTGCCAGCAGCAAGGGACAGGGGGTCCGGGGGTACGAGCAGTACTTC	CASSKGQGVRGYEQYF
.	TRBV2	TRBJ2-1	few	TGTGCCAGCAGTGTTGGGGGGAAGGGCAATGAGCAGTTCTTC	CASSVGGKGNEQFF
.	TRBV2	TRBJ1-2	.	TGTGCCAGCAGCGAACGCCATGGGGGGGGTGGCTACACCTTC	CASSERHGGGGYTF
TRBD1	TRBV10-3	TRBJ2-1	.	TGTGCCATCAGCTGGACAGGGCAAAATGAGCAGTTCTTC	CAISWTGQNEQFF
.	TRBV12-3/TRBV12-4	TRBJ2-7	.	TGTGCCAGCAGCCCCTATAGCGGTTACGAGCAGTACTTC	CASSPYSGYEQYF
.	TRBV28	TRBJ2-1	.	TGTGCCAGCAGTTCCCCGGCGGGGGCGGACAATGAGCAGTTCTTC	CASSSPAGADNEQFF
TRBD2	TRBV3-1/TRBV3-2	TRBJ2-1	.	TGTGCCAGCAGCCCCACACTAGCGGGGGGGAACAATGAGCAGTTCTTC	CASSPTLAGGNNEQFF
TRBD2	TRBV7-2	TRBJ2-5	.	TGTGCCAGCAGCGAGCGGGGGGGCCGAGGTGTGACCCAGTACTTC	CASSERGGRGVTQYF